Here is one T cell receptor (beta chain) with its context. Original processing notes: Counts of nucleated cells, estimated from reference gene primer amplification, were obtained. Measured with immunoSEQ multiplex PCR; TCRdb has only the in-frame clones, and not every one. Clone size and the V and J calls come from that table; the DNA yielded D and trimming. The repertoire includes roughly 200,000 clones, 75% to 85% of them detected once, and more than 1.5% sits in the top ten. The data originate from a study of blood T cell repertoires in COVID-19. Overall study: The samples span acute and convalescent COVID-19 from the United States, Italy and Spain. In each case, the material was cDNA or gDNA derived from T cells, B-cell-depleted T cells, or PBMCs.

Germline V CDR1 and CDR2: KGHSH, LQKENI. The CDR3 extends over 17 amino acids. V gave up 2 bases and J gave up 10 bases; unmatched junction bases: 12. This chain links TRBV18 with TRBJ2-1; TRBD2 aligns across 12 bases. The sample was peripheral blood. This TCR was sampled from a human donor in a cohort sampled during active COVID-19. DNA for the CDR3: TGTGCCAGCTCACCAAAGCAACGCCTAGCGGGAGGGCACGAGCAGTTCTTC. Translation gives CASSPKQRLAGGHEQFF.